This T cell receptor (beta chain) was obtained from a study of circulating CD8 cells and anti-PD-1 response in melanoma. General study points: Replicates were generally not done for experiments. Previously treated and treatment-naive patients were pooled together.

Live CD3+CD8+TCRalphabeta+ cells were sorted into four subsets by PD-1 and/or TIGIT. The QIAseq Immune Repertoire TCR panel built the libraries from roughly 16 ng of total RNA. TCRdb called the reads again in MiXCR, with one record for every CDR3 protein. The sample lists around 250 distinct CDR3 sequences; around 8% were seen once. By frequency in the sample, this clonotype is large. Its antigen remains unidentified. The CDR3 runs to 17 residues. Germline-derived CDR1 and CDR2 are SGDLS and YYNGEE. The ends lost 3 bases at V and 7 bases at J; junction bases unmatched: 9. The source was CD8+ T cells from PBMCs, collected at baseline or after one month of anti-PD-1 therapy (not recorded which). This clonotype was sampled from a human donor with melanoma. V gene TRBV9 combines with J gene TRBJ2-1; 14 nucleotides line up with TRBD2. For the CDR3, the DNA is TGTGCCAGCAGCGAAGGGACTAGCGGGAGTACTTGGAATGAGCAGTTCTTC. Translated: CASSEGTSGSTWNEQFF.